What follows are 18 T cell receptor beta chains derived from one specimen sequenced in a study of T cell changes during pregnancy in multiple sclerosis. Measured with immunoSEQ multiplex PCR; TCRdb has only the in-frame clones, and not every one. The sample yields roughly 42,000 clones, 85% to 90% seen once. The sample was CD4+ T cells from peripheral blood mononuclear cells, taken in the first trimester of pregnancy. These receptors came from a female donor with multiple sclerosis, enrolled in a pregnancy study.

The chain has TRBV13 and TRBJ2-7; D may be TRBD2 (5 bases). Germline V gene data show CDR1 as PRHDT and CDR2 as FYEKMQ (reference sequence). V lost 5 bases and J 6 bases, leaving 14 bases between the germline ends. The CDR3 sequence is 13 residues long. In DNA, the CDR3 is TGTGCCAGCAGCCCTAGAGCTAGCAGCGAGCAGTACTTC. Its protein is CASSPRASSEQYF.

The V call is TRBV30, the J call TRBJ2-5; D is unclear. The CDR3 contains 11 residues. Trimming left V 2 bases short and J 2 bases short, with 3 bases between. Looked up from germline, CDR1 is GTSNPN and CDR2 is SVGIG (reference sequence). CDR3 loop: CAWSRQETQYF. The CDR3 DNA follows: TGTGCCTGGAGTCGGCAAGAGACCCAGTACTTC.

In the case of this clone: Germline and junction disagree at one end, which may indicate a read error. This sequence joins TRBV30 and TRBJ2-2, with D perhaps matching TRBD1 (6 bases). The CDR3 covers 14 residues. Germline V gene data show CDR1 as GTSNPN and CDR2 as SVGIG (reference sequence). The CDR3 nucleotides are TGTGCCTGGCAAAAGAGGGGGAACGCCGGGGAGCTGTTTTTT. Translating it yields CAWQKRGNAGELFF. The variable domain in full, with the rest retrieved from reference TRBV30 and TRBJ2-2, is SQTIHQWPATLVQPVGSPLSLECTVEGTSNPNLYWYRQAAGRGLQLLFYSVGIGQISSEVPQNLSASRPQDRQFILSSKKLLLSDSGFYLCAWQKRGNAGELFFGEGSRLTVL.

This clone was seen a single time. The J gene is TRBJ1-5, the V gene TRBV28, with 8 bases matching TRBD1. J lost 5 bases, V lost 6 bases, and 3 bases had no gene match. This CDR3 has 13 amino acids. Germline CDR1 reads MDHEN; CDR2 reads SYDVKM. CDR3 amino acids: CASRKQGDQPQHF. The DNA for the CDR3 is TGTGCCAGCAGGAAACAGGGGGATCAGCCCCAGCATTTT.

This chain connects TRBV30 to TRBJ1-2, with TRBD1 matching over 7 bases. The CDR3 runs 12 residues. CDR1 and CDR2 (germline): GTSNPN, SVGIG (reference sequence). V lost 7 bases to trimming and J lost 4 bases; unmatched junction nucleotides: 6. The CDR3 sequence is CASETGPYGYTF. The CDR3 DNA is TGTGCCTCCGAGACAGGGCCCTATGGCTACACCTTC.

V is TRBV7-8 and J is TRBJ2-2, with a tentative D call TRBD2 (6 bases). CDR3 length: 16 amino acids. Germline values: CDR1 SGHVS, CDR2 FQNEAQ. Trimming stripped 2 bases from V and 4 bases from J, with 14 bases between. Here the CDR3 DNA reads TGTGCCAGCAGCTTACGGGCTAGCGACGTCACCGGGGAGCTGTTTTTT. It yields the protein CASSLRASDVTGELFF.

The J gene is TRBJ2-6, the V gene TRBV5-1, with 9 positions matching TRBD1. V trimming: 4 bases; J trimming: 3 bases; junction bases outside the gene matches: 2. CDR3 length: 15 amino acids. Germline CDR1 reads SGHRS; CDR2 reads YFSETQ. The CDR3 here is CASSVGQGGANVLTF. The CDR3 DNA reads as TGCGCCAGCAGCGTGGGACAGGGTGGGGCCAACGTCCTGACTTTC.

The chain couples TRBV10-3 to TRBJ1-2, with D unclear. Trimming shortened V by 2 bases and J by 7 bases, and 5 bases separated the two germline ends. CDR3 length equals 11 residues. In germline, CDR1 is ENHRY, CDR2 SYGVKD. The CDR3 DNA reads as TGTGCCATCAGTGAGGGAGGTGGCTACACCTTC. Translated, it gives CAISEGGGYTF.

CDR3 residues: CASSLGFGQRNTEAFF. DNA for the CDR3: TGTGCCAGCAGCTTAGGCTTCGGACAGAGAAACACTGAAGCTTTCTTT. The chain joins TRBV7-9 to TRBJ1-1; D might be TRBD1 (6 bases). The CDR3 is 16 residues long. Trimming cost V 1 base and J 2 bases, with 14 bases left between them. Germline V lookup: CDR1 SEHNR, CDR2 FQNEAQ (reference sequence).

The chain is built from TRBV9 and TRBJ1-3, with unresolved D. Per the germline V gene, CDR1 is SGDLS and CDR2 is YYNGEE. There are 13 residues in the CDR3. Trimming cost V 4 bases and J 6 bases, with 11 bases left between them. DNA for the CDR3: TGTGCCAGCAGCCCCAACACCTTAAACACCATATATTTT. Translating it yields CASSPNTLNTIYF. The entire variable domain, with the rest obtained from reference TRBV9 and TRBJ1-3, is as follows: DSGVTQTPKHLITATGQRVTLRCSPRSGDLSVYWYQQSLDQGLQFLIQYYNGEERAKGNILERFSAQQFPDLHSELNLSSLELGDSALYFCASSPNTLNTIYFGEGSWLTVV.

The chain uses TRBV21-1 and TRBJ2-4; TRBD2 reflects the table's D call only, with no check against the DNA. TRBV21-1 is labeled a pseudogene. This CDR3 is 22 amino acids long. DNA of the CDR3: TGTGCCAGCAGCAAAGCGCGGGGGGAACAGAAAAATACCCGACTAGCCAAAAACATTCAGTACTTC. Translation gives CASSKARGEQKNTRLAKNIQYF.

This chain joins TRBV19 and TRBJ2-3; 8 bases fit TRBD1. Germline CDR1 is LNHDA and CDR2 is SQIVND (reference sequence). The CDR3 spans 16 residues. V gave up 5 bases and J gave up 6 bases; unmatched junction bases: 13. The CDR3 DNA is TGTGCCAGTAGTCATCCCCAGGGGGCTGGCGGGGATACGCAGTATTTT. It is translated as CASSHPQGAGGDTQYF.

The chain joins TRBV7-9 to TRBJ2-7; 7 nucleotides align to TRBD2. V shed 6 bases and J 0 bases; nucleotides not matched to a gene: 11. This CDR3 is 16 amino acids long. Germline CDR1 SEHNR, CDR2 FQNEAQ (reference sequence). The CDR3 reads CASRPSGIRDSYEQYF. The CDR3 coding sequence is TGTGCCAGCAGGCCTAGCGGTATTCGGGACTCCTACGAGCAGTACTTC.

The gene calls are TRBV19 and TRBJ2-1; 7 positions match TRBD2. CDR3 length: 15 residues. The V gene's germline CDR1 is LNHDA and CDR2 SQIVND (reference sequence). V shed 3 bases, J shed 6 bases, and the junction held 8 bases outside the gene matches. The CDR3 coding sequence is TGTGCCAGTAGTATGGGGGGGTTGATCTCCAATGAGCAGTTCTTC. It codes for CASSMGGLISNEQFF.

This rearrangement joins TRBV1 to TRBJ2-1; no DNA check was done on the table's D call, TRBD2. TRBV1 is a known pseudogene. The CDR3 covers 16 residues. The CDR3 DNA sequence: TGCACCAGCATCCCTGGAGTAGCGGGAATTTACAATGAGCAGTTCTTC. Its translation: CTSIPGVAGIYNEQFF.

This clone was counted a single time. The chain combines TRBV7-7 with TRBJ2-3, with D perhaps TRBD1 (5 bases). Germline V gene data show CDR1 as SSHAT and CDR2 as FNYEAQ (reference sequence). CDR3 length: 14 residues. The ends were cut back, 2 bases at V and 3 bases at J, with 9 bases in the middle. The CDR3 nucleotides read TGTGCCAGCAGCTTATTAGGGGCGACAGATACGCAGTATTTT. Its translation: CASSLLGATDTQYF.

The CDR3 DNA reads as TGTGCCAGCAGCCAGAGGGGGCCCACCGGGGAGCTGTTTTTT. This gives the protein CASSQRGPTGELFF. The chain has TRBV14 and TRBJ2-2, with 7 bases that match TRBD1. Looked up from germline, CDR1 is SGHDN and CDR2 is FVKESK. The CDR3 runs to 14 residues. V shed 3 bases and J 4 bases; nucleotides not matched to a gene: 2.

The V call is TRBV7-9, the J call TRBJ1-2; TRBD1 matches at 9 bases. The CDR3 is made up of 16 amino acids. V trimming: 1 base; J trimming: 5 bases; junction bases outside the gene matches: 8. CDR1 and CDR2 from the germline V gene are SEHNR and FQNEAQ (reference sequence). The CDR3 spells CASSLELDRGGYGYTF. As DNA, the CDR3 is TGTGCCAGCAGCTTAGAACTGGACAGGGGCGGGTATGGCTACACCTTC.